What follows is one TCR beta chain and its context. This sample stems from a study of blood T cell repertoires in COVID-19. Libraries were prepared by immunoSEQ multiplex PCR; TCRdb keeps only in-frame clonotypes and omits some of them. The sample has 380,000 or so clones, around 92% seen once. Specimen: peripheral blood. This TCR was sampled from a man aged 35 to 55 with acute or convalescent COVID-19.

As DNA, the CDR3 is TGTGCCAGCAGCGGGACAGAGCAAGAGACCCAGTACTTC. Translation gives CASSGTEQETQYF. The chain recombines TRBV9 with TRBJ2-5; possible D gene TRBD1, 6 bases. Germline CDR1 is SGDLS and CDR2 is YYNGEE. With 3 bases removed from V and 2 bases from J, the gap between germline ends came to 8 bases. The CDR3 length is 13 residues.